This entry lists 26 T cell receptor beta chains sequenced from one sample in a study of T cells after yellow fever vaccination. TCRdb analysed the 5' RACE reads with MiXCR anew, one entry per CDR3 protein. The sample contains 29,000 or so distinct CDR3 sequences, just under 6.5% of which appear only once. Sequenced here: PBMCs, either bulk or a sorted T-cell subset (CD4+, CD8+, memory, or dextramer-sorted; not recorded which), sampled on the day of the yellow fever booster vaccination. All receptors derive from a man aged 30 to 45 who received the YFV17D yellow fever vaccine.

This clonotype was counted at least ten times. The V gene is TRBV12-3 or TRBV12-4, the J gene TRBJ2-3; weak D call: TRBD2 (5 bases). CDR3 size: 16 residues. Between the trimmed V and J ends, which lost 6 bases and 5 bases, there was a span of 21 bases. The CDR3 nucleotides are TGTGCCAGCAGCCTCGGGGTAGCCTCATCTGGAGATACGCAGTATTTT. Amino acids: CASSLGVASSGDTQYF.

This clonotype was seen many times. The rearrangement joins TRBV28 to TRBJ2-5, with TRBD2 matching 8 bases. V dropped 9 bases and J dropped 1; count of bases not matched to a gene: 4. Germline values: CDR1 MDHEN, CDR2 SYDVKM. This CDR3 contains 13 residues. The CDR3 region has the DNA TGTGCCAGTGTAGCGGGGACCCAAGAGACCCAGTACTTC. Translating gives CASVAGTQETQYF.

This clonotype has ten or more counts. The gene calls are TRBV5-1 and TRBJ2-1, with 12 bases fitting TRBD2. V trimming: 4 bases; J trimming: 7 bases; junction bases outside the gene matches: 12. From germline, CDR1 is SGHRS and CDR2 YFSETQ. The CDR3 runs to 17 residues. CDR3: CASSPETSGRLENEQFF. In nucleotides, the CDR3 is TGCGCCAGCAGCCCCGAGACTAGCGGGAGATTGGAGAATGAGCAGTTCTTC.

This clonotype was detected ten times or more. The chain uses TRBV3-1 and TRBJ2-3; D is ambiguous. This CDR3 contains 15 residues. Trimming removed 1 base from V and 0 bases from J, with 8 bases in between. Germline values: CDR1 LGHDT, CDR2 YNNKEL (reference sequence). The CDR3 DNA reads TGTGCCAGCAGCCAAGGACAACCTAGCACAGATACGCAGTATTTT. It encodes CASSQGQPSTDTQYF.

This clonotype was counted ten times or more. The rearrangement uses TRBV29-1 and TRBJ2-3; D is uncertain. Germline lookup yields CDR1 SQVTM and CDR2 ANQGSEA. Trimming pared 3 bases from V and 4 bases from J, leaving 2 bases between. The CDR3 loop spans 10 amino acids. CDR3 in amino acids: CSVDSDTQYF. CDR3 DNA: TGCAGCGTTGACTCAGATACGCAGTATTTT.

The rearrangement links TRBV3-1 to TRBJ2-1; TRBD2 matches at 7 bases. From germline, CDR1 is LGHDT and CDR2 YNNKEL (reference sequence). V lost 5 bases to trimming and J lost 0 bases; unmatched junction nucleotides: 7. The CDR3 extends over 16 amino acids. The CDR3 DNA reads as TGTGCCAGCAGCGGGTCTAGCGGAGTCTCCTACAATGAGCAGTTCTTC. It is translated as CASSGSSGVSYNEQFF.

This clonotype was seen only a few times. The DNA of the CDR3 is TGTGCCAGCAGTCTCGCTGGGGGCTACACCTTC. It yields the protein CASSLAGGYTF. J is TRBJ1-2 and V is TRBV2; D is unclear. The CDR3 covers 11 residues. From germline, CDR1 is SNHLY and CDR2 FYNNEI. Between the trimmed V and J ends, which lost 5 bases and 8 bases, there was a span of 9 bases.

This clonotype showed up just a few times. This sequence joins TRBV11-2 and TRBJ2-5; possibly TRBD1 for D (6 bases). V lost 8 bases and J 4 bases, leaving 11 bases between the germline ends. The CDR3 totals 12 residues. Per germline, CDR1 SGHAT and CDR2 FQNNGV. CDR3 bases: TGTGCCAGCTCACAGGGAAGAGAGACCCAGTACTTC. It yields the protein CASSQGRETQYF.

For this clonotype: Just one base apart from a much larger clone, this may be a read error. V gene TRBV12-3 or TRBV12-4 combines with J gene TRBJ1-2; no definite D call. Trimming pared 6 bases from V and 10 bases from J, leaving 15 bases between. The CDR3 runs 12 residues. As DNA, the CDR3 is TGTGCCAGCAGCCGTCTCGGGTACGACTACACCTTC. Translation gives CASSRLGYDYTF.

There are many counts of this clonotype. The chain links TRBV5-1 to TRBJ2-1, with D hard to call. The germline V gene encodes CDR1 SGHRS and CDR2 YFSETQ. The CDR3 runs to 12 residues. Trimming took 1 base from V and 7 from J, leaving 6 bases between them. The CDR3 reads CASSLWGNEQFF. CDR3 sequence (DNA): TGCGCCAGCAGCTTGTGGGGTAATGAGCAGTTCTTC.

The table lists this clonotype with many counts. V and J are TRBV4-3 and TRBJ2-1; tentatively, D is TRBD1 (6 bases). The CDR3 has 12 residues. CDR1 LGHNA and CDR2 YSLEER come from the germline V gene. V lost 5 bases, J lost 10 bases, and 12 bases lay in between. CDR3 protein: CASSGTGREQFF. The CDR3 DNA reads as TGCGCCAGCAGCGGAACAGGGCGGGAGCAGTTCTTC.

At least ten counts were recorded for this clonotype. The chain joins TRBV20-1 to TRBJ1-3, with D possibly TRBD1 on 5 matching bases. The CDR3 has 14 amino acids. Trimming stripped 1 base from V and 4 bases from J, with 11 bases between. The germline V gene has CDR1 DFQATT and CDR2 SNEGSKA (reference sequence). The CDR3 here is CSARADRDGNTIYF. For the CDR3, the DNA is TGCAGTGCTAGAGCTGACCGGGACGGAAACACCATATATTTT.

The table lists this clonotype with many counts. CDR3 residues: CASSYIRQPQHF. The CDR3 DNA reads as TGTGCCAGCAGTTACATCCGGCAGCCCCAGCATTTT. V is TRBV6-2 or TRBV6-3 and J is TRBJ1-5; no firm D call. From germline, CDR1 is MNHEY and CDR2 SVGEGT. This CDR3 contains 12 residues. Deletions cut 2 bases from V and 7 bases from J, with 6 bases between.

This clonotype showed up many times. The chain uses TRBV19 and TRBJ2-1, with 10 positions matching TRBD2. The CDR3 is 15 amino acids. The germline V gene has CDR1 LNHDA and CDR2 SQIVND (reference sequence). V shed 6 bases and J 7 bases; nucleotides not matched to a gene: 9. The CDR3 sequence: CASRELAGVGNEQFF. The DNA of the CDR3 is TGTGCCAGTAGGGAGCTAGCGGGAGTAGGGAATGAGCAGTTCTTC.

In this sample, this clonotype turned up many times. The chain carries TRBV18 and TRBJ2-3; unclear D gene. The germline V gene encodes CDR1 KGHSH and CDR2 LQKENI. The CDR3 runs to 14 residues. Trimming took off 6 bases at V and 4 bases at J, with 14 bases between the two ends. DNA for the CDR3: TGTGCCAGCTCCCTGGGGTTGGCCCCAGATACGCAGTATTTT. It is translated as CASSLGLAPDTQYF.

This rearrangement joins TRBV20-1 to TRBJ2-1; TRBD2 matches at 7 bases. Losses at the gene ends were 1 base for V and 3 bases for J; bases not matched to a gene: 9. The CDR3 runs to 16 residues. Germline loops: CDR1 DFQATT, CDR2 SNEGSKA (reference sequence). CDR3 bases: TGCAGTGCTAGAGGGAGAGCGGGACTTAACTACAATGAGCAGTTCTTC. It specifies CSARGRAGLNYNEQFF.

This clonotype was seen repeatedly, ten times or more. This rearrangement joins TRBV4-2 to TRBJ1-4; D unclear. V was cut by 1 base and J by 4 bases, with 7 bases left in between. Germline V CDR1 and CDR2: LGHNA, YNFKEQ. The CDR3 covers 14 residues. In DNA, the CDR3 is TGTGCCAGCAGCCAAGCAGGATTTAATGAAAAACTGTTTTTT. Protein product: CASSQAGFNEKLFF.

This clonotype was seen a few times. J is TRBJ2-7 and V is TRBV30, with 8 bases identical to TRBD2. V dropped 4 bases and J dropped 5; count of bases not matched to a gene: 13. CDR1 GTSNPN and CDR2 SVGIG come from the germline V gene (reference sequence). The CDR3 is made up of 15 amino acids. Here the CDR3 DNA reads TGTGCCTGGAACCGATTCGGGACTAGTCTCAACGAGCAGTACTTC. Protein product: CAWNRFGTSLNEQYF.

In its sample, this clonotype was seen a few times. The chain recombines TRBV20-1 with TRBJ1-1; 10 nucleotides line up with TRBD1. With 3 bases clipped from V and 4 bases from J, the junction kept 5 bases outside the gene matches. The CDR3 length is 14 residues. CDR1 DFQATT and CDR2 SNEGSKA come from the germline V gene (reference sequence). This CDR3 reads CSASLRQGATEAFF. CDR3 nucleotides: TGCAGTGCTAGTCTCCGACAGGGGGCCACTGAAGCTTTCTTT.

This clonotype was found a few times. The rearrangement uses TRBV5-4 and TRBJ1-3; D ambiguous. The CDR3 runs to 12 residues. V lost 4 bases and J lost 4, with 6 bases in between. In germline, CDR1 is SGHNT, CDR2 YYREEE (reference sequence). CDR3 in amino acids: CASSLFGNTIYF. CDR3 nucleotides: TGTGCCAGCAGCCTGTTCGGAAACACCATATATTTT.

This clonotype was seen ten or more times. J is TRBJ2-1 and V is TRBV27; 9 positions match TRBD2. The CDR3 length is 15 residues. J gave up 7 bases and V 7 bases, and 11 bases lay outside the gene matches. Germline loops: CDR1 MNHEY, CDR2 SMNVEV (reference sequence). DNA for the CDR3: TGTGCCAGCAAGGACTTAGCGGGAGTTGTGAATGAGCAGTTCTTC. It specifies CASKDLAGVVNEQFF.

Only a few counts were recorded for this clonotype. CDR3 protein: CSAAGTGVSGELFF. DNA for the CDR3: TGCAGTGCGGCCGGGACAGGGGTTTCCGGGGAGCTGTTTTTT. V and J are TRBV20-1 and TRBJ2-2, with 10 bases that match TRBD1. V dropped 6 bases and J dropped 6; count of bases not matched to a gene: 7. CDR3 size: 14 residues. CDR1 is DFQATT, CDR2 SNEGSKA, per germline (reference sequence).

The chain employs TRBV6-4 and TRBJ2-3, with D maybe TRBD2 (6 bases). V gave up 2 bases and J gave up 4 bases, with 16 bases separating them. The CDR3 has 16 amino acids. Germline assignment: CDR1 MRHNA and CDR2 SNTAGT. In nucleotides, the CDR3 is TGTGCCAGCAGTGACAAGCCGCGATCGGGGGCAGATACGCAGTATTTT. Its protein is CASSDKPRSGADTQYF.

This clonotype was picked up many times. The rearrangement joins TRBV6-1 to TRBJ2-7; 10 nucleotides match TRBD2. Trimming took 5 bases from V and 3 from J; bases not matched to a gene: 7. This CDR3 spans 15 amino acids. The germline V gene encodes CDR1 MNHNS and CDR2 SASEGT. DNA for the CDR3: TGTGCCAGCAGTCAGCCGGGACTAGCGTTCTACGAGCAGTACTTC. Its protein product is CASSQPGLAFYEQYF.

This clonotype was seen many times. CDR3 protein: CASSLGTYGTDTQYF. CDR3 in DNA: TGCGCCAGCAGCTTAGGGACATACGGCACAGATACGCAGTATTTT. The chain combines TRBV5-1 with TRBJ2-3, with D tentatively TRBD1 (6 bases). Germline-derived CDR1 and CDR2 are SGHRS and YFSETQ. V lost 2 bases and J 1 base, leaving 11 bases between the germline ends. The CDR3 length is 15 residues.

This clonotype was seen only a few times. The chain carries TRBV27 and TRBJ2-5; tentative D call: TRBD2 (5 bases). The CDR3 runs to 12 residues. Between the trimmed V and J ends, which lost 4 bases and 10 bases, there was a span of 13 bases. The germline CDR1 and CDR2 sequences are MNHEY and SMNVEV (reference sequence). CDR3 sequence reads: CASSSLTGDQYF. The DNA for the CDR3 is TGTGCCAGCAGTTCCCTGACCGGGGACCAGTACTTC.